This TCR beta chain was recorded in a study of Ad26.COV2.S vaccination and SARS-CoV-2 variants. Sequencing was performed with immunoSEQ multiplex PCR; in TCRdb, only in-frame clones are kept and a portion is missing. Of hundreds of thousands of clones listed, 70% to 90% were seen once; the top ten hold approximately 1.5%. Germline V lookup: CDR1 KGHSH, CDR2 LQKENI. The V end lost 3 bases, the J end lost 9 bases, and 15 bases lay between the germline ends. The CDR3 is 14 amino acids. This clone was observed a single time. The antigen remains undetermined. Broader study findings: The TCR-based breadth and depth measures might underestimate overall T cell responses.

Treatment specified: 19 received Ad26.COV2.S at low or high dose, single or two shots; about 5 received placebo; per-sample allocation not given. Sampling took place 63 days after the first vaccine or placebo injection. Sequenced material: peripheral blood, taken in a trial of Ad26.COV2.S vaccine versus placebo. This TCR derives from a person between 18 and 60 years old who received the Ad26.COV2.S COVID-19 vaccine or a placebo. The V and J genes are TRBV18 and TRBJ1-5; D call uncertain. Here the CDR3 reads CASSPDLYAPPQHF. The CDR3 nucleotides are TGTGCCAGCTCACCGGACCTTTATGCTCCGCCCCAGCATTTT.